The clone carrying this T cell receptor (beta chain) was counted only a few times. The target antigen is unknown. The use of a sample-barcoded 5' primer and a J-beta primer mix characterized a second PCR of roughly 6 to 11 cycles. TCRdb used MiXCR to reprocess the 5' RACE reads, holding one entry per CDR3 protein. The table includes about 1.4 million distinct CDR3 sequences, approximately 59% detected once. This entry belongs to a study of blood T cells in healthy people across ages. Study-wide findings and caveats: Whereas aged donors had fewer naive CD4+ cells, long-lived donors had more of them and higher diversity.

The germline V gene encodes CDR1 LGHNA and CDR2 YNFKEQ. Trimming left V 0 bases short and J 1 base short, with 8 bases between. CDR3 size: 15 residues. The sequence derives from a man between 18 and 35 years old in good health. Sequencing input: blood. This chain uses TRBV4-2 with TRBJ2-3; the D gene is possibly TRBD2 (5 bases). CDR3 bases: TGTGCCAGCAGCCAAGAAGTGCGGGGCACAGATACGCAGTATTTT. This translates into CASSQEVRGTDTQYF.